The 17 T cell receptor beta chains listed next were all sequenced from one sample in a study of CD8+ T cells in alopecia areata (dated by TCRdb to the late 2010s). The receptor library was made with the immunoSEQ multiplex PCR assay. RNA was extracted from all samples and reverse transcribed into cDNA, which served as template for TCR sequencing. The table comes from immuneACCESS by way of TCRdb, which keeps in-frame sequences with V and J called. Part of the clones is missing from these tables; in studies checked, under half for an unresolved V gene and the rest for unknown reasons. A total of fewer than 40,000 clones appear in this sample, about three fifths of them only once. Clones ranked in the top ten supply roughly 17% of the sample. Sequencing input: NKG2D-high CD8+ T cells sorted from blood. According to the study, the label for this sample's cell subset or site signals: sorted CD8+ NKG2D-high blood T cells. The receptors originated from a human donor with alopecia areata.

V is TRBV4-1 and J is TRBJ2-7; D not certain. This CDR3 has 15 residues. Trimming pared 2 bases from V and 2 bases from J, leaving 13 bases between. In germline, CDR1 is MGHRA, CDR2 YSYEKL. The CDR3 region has the DNA TGCGCCAGCAGCCAACTGACCGGTGGTGCCTACGAGCAGTACTTC. Protein sequence: CASSQLTGGAYEQYF.

This clone has more than one count but fewer than ten. This chain connects TRBV29-1 to TRBJ2-1; tentatively, D is TRBD2 (5 bases). Germline CDR1 reads SQVTM; CDR2 reads ANQGSEA. The CDR3 runs 13 residues. The germline V and J ends were trimmed by 7 bases and 5 bases, with 15 bases remaining between them. The CDR3 protein is CSAWTSGHNEQFF. The CDR3 nucleotides are TGCAGCGCTTGGACCAGCGGACACAATGAGCAGTTCTTC.

The V call is TRBV7-2, the J call TRBJ2-7; no firm D call. There are 14 residues in the CDR3. Trimming removed 5 bases at V and 6 bases at J, with 17 bases between. Germline V lookup: CDR1 SGHTA, CDR2 FQGNSA. CDR3 loop: CASSKTFFDLEQYF. The CDR3 nucleotides are TGTGCCAGCAGCAAAACCTTCTTTGATCTCGAGCAGTACTTC. The full variable domain, its missing parts supplied by reference TRBV7-2 and TRBJ2-7, is GAGVSQSPSNKVTEKGKDVELRCDPISGHTALYWYRQSLGQGLEFLIYFQGNSAPDKSGLPSDRFSAERTGGSVSTLTIQRTQQEDSAVYLCASSKTFFDLEQYFGPGTRLTVT.

Within the sample, this clone is medium-sized. The chain couples TRBV4-1 to TRBJ2-3, with D unresolved. Germline CDR1 and CDR2: MGHRA and YSYEKL. The germline V and J ends were trimmed by 3 bases and 2 bases, with 12 bases remaining between them. This CDR3 region has 15 residues. The CDR3 DNA reads TGCGCCAGCAGCCATAACGTGCGGCCCACAGATACGCAGTATTTT. Amino acid sequence: CASSHNVRPTDTQYF.

The chain joins TRBV19 to TRBJ2-1; 10 bases line up with TRBD2. Unmatched junction bases numbered 17, after V lost 9 bases and J lost 6 bases. This CDR3 has 17 residues. CDR1 and CDR2 (germline): LNHDA, SQIVND (reference sequence). The CDR3 nucleotides are TGTGCCAGCGGTCCCACCGGCCTGCTAGCGGGAGCCAATGAGCAGTTCTTC. This sequence encodes CASGPTGLLAGANEQFF.

This clone came up a few times. This CDR3 reads CASSIFGNEQFF. The CDR3 DNA reads TGTGCCAGTAGTATTTTCGGCAATGAGCAGTTCTTC. The chain employs TRBV19 and TRBJ2-1; D uncertain. V shed 3 bases and J shed 6 bases, with 6 bases lying between them. Germline V gives CDR1 LNHDA, CDR2 SQIVND (reference sequence). CDR3 length equals 12 residues.

This clone was counted only a few times. This chain joins TRBV12-5 and TRBJ2-5, with 7 bases aligning to TRBD1. The CDR3 covers 14 residues. Trimming took 0 bases from V and 5 from J; bases not matched to a gene: 3. Germline CDR1 LGHNT, CDR2 FRNRAP. For the CDR3, the DNA is TGTGCTAGTGGTTTGGTAGGGGGCGCGGAGACCCAGTACTTC. Its translation is CASGLVGGAETQYF.

This rearrangement joins TRBV4-1 to TRBJ2-5; D unclear. The CDR3 consists of 14 residues. Per the germline V gene, CDR1 is MGHRA and CDR2 is YSYEKL. V lost 1 base, J lost 4 bases, and 10 bases lay in between. The CDR3 nucleotides are TGCGCCAGCAGCCAAGTACCTGTCCGAGAGACCCAGTACTTC. Translating gives CASSQVPVRETQYF.

The J gene is TRBJ2-7, the V gene TRBV25-1, with a tentative D call TRBD1 (5 bases). CDR3 size: 12 residues. Germline V gives CDR1 MGHDK, CDR2 SYGVNS. Trimming shortened V by 5 bases and J by 5 bases, and 10 bases separated the two germline ends. As DNA, the CDR3 is TGTGCCAGCAGTATACAGGTCGACGAGCAGTACTTC. Translation gives CASSIQVDEQYF.

Points on this clone: The sample contains more than one DNA sequence encoding this CDR3. As DNA, the CDR3 is TGTGCCAGCAGCCTAGTGAGTTGGGAGACCCAGTACTTC. It is translated as CASSLVSWETQYF. The rearrangement links TRBV11-2 to TRBJ2-5; D ambiguous. This CDR3 is built from 13 residues. Trimming pared 5 bases from V and 5 bases from J, leaving 12 bases between. Germline CDR1 reads SGHAT; CDR2 reads FQNNGV.

In the case of this clone: Other DNA sequences in this specimen translate into the identical CDR3. This chain uses TRBV14 with TRBJ2-1; 9 bases match TRBD2. This CDR3 has 14 residues. Germline V gene lookup returns CDR1 SGHDN and CDR2 FVKESK. V lost 4 bases to trimming and J lost 4 bases; unmatched junction nucleotides: 2. CDR3 sequence: CASSPREGYNEQFF. CDR3 DNA sequence: TGTGCCAGCAGCCCGCGGGAGGGGTACAATGAGCAGTTCTTC.

The chain has TRBV4-1 and TRBJ2-5; 9 bases fit TRBD2. Germline CDR1 MGHRA, CDR2 YSYEKL. Trimming at V came to 0 bases and at J to 13 bases, leaving 15 bases not matched to a gene. The CDR3 totals 16 residues. CDR3 nucleotide sequence: TGCGCCAGCAGCCAAGATAGTAGGACTAGCGCCTTTGAGAGGTACTTC. Translation gives CASSQDSRTSAFERYF.

This rearrangement joins TRBV5-6 to TRBJ1-1; D gene unclear. Germline CDR1 is SGHDT and CDR2 is YYEEEE. This CDR3 spans 14 amino acids. V was shortened by 4 bases and J by 5 bases, with 15 bases between the two germline ends. The CDR3 DNA is TGTGCCAGCAGCCAAACGGTCACAGAAACTGAAGCTTTCTTT. Translated, it gives CASSQTVTETEAFF.

The chain links TRBV9 to TRBJ2-4; perhaps TRBD2 as D (6 bases). Germline V gene lookup returns CDR1 SGDLS and CDR2 YYNGEE. Trimming took off 0 bases at V and 2 bases at J, with 12 bases between the two ends. The CDR3 runs 16 residues. CDR3 in DNA: TGTGCCAGCAGCGTAGTCGGGGGAAAGACCAAAAACATTCAGTACTTC. Its translation: CASSVVGGKTKNIQYF.

The V and J genes are TRBV5-6 and TRBJ2-7; 11 nucleotides agree with TRBD1. The V segment lost 3 bases and the J segment 1 base; nucleotides outside the gene matches: 12. Germline CDR1 SGHDT, CDR2 YYEEEE. The CDR3 covers 18 residues. The CDR3 bases are TGTGCCAGCAGCTCCCTAGGCGGGGACAGGGGGTTTTCCTACGAGCAGTACTTC. Its translation is CASSSLGGDRGFSYEQYF.

V and J are TRBV7-9 and TRBJ2-3, with D possibly being TRBD2 (6 bases). Between the trimmed V and J ends, which lost 3 bases and 4 bases, there was a span of 26 bases. The CDR3 is 19 amino acids. The germline gives CDR1 SEHNR, CDR2 FQNEAQ (reference sequence). The CDR3 sequence: CASSFPVGGLQGPPDTQYF. CDR3 in DNA: TGTGCCAGCAGCTTTCCCGTCGGGGGACTCCAAGGGCCCCCAGATACGCAGTATTTT.

V and J are TRBV27 and TRBJ2-7; no reliable D call. The CDR3 spans 13 residues. The V gene's germline CDR1 is MNHEY and CDR2 SMNVEV (reference sequence). Trimming stripped 2 bases from V and 1 base from J, with 6 bases between. CDR3 loop: CASSLSYSYEQYF. The CDR3 coding sequence is TGTGCCAGCAGTTTAAGCTATTCCTACGAGCAGTACTTC.